The rows below give T cell receptor beta chains drawn from one sample of a study of type 1 regulatory T cells. Their cognate antigens are unknown. TCRdb analysed the reads with MiXCR anew, one entry per CDR3 protein. The profile covers roughly 46,000 distinct CDR3 sequences, with less than 15% appearing a single time and around 7.5% taken by the ten largest. Sequences were obtained from cultured non-Tr1 T cells, either the whole culture or a sorted T cell fraction (not recorded which). These receptors were taken from a human donor in good health. Both conserved end residues are part of each CDR3. The order of the fields is clone size, V gene, D gene, J gene, CDR3 protein, CDR3 DNA. A D gene is named only where the DNA matches it firmly. Clone size, where shown, is once, few, many, or a class for clones that have expanded.

clone_size: .; v_call: TRBV20-1; d_call: .; j_call: TRBJ2-3; cdr3_aa: CSARLIDTQYF; cdr3_nt: TGCAGTGCTAGACTTATCGATACGCAGTATTTT
clone_size: .; v_call: TRBV6-2/TRBV6-3; d_call: .; j_call: TRBJ1-1; cdr3_aa: CASSYAGVGTEAFF; cdr3_nt: TGTGCCAGCAGTTACGCGGGGGTGGGCACTGAAGCTTTCTTT
clone_size: .; v_call: TRBV5-1; d_call: .; j_call: TRBJ1-5; cdr3_aa: CASSPSGLNNQPQHF; cdr3_nt: TGCGCCAGCAGCCCTTCCGGACTGAACAATCAGCCCCAGCATTTT
clone_size: few; v_call: TRBV18; d_call: TRBD1; j_call: TRBJ1-2; cdr3_aa: CASSPQRDRVIRGYTF; cdr3_nt: TGTGCCAGCTCACCACAACGGGACAGGGTGATTCGGGGCTACACCTTC
clone_size: many; v_call: TRBV9; d_call: .; j_call: TRBJ2-1; cdr3_aa: CASSVDVSVYNEQFF; cdr3_nt: TGTGCCAGCAGCGTAGATGTCAGCGTTTACAATGAGCAGTTCTTC
clone_size: many; v_call: TRBV5-1; d_call: TRBD2; j_call: TRBJ2-1; cdr3_aa: CASSPRDYHNEQFF; cdr3_nt: TGCGCCAGCAGCCCCCGGGACTACCACAATGAGCAGTTCTTC
clone_size: .; v_call: TRBV7-2; d_call: .; j_call: TRBJ1-5; cdr3_aa: CASSSSFGQPQHF; cdr3_nt: TGTGCCAGCAGCTCTAGTTTTGGGCAGCCCCAGCATTTT
clone_size: many; v_call: TRBV15; d_call: TRBD2; j_call: TRBJ2-7; cdr3_aa: CATSRDLGTRSEQYF; cdr3_nt: TGTGCCACCAGCAGAGATCTGGGGACTAGAAGCGAGCAGTACTTC
clone_size: .; v_call: TRBV4-3; d_call: TRBD2; j_call: TRBJ2-7; cdr3_aa: CASSQETSGIYEQYF; cdr3_nt: TGCGCCAGCAGCCAAGAAACTAGCGGGATTTACGAGCAGTACTTC
clone_size: many; v_call: TRBV28; d_call: .; j_call: TRBJ2-7; cdr3_aa: CASSPLPDRPLEQYF; cdr3_nt: TGTGCCAGCAGTCCTCTACCCGATAGGCCGCTCGAGCAGTACTTC
clone_size: few; v_call: TRBV7-2; d_call: .; j_call: TRBJ2-1; cdr3_aa: CASTPGINEQFF; cdr3_nt: TGTGCCAGCACACCGGGCATCAATGAGCAGTTCTTC
clone_size: .; v_call: TRBV5-5; d_call: .; j_call: TRBJ2-3; cdr3_aa: CASSQAGSTDTQYF; cdr3_nt: TGTGCCAGCAGCCAAGCAGGGAGCACAGATACGCAGTATTTT
clone_size: many; v_call: TRBV12-3/TRBV12-4; d_call: .; j_call: TRBJ1-5; cdr3_aa: CASSLVRRSGPQHF; cdr3_nt: TGTGCCAGCAGTTTAGTCCGGCGGTCGGGGCCCCAGCATTTT
clone_size: many; v_call: TRBV3-1; d_call: .; j_call: TRBJ2-7; cdr3_aa: CASSQGPGQQYF; cdr3_nt: TGTGCCAGCAGCCAAGGACCGGGACAGCAGTACTTC
clone_size: few; v_call: TRBV9; d_call: TRBD2; j_call: TRBJ2-3; cdr3_aa: CASSPQAGAIDTQYF; cdr3_nt: TGTGCCAGCAGCCCCCAGGCGGGAGCCATAGATACGCAGTATTTT
clone_size: many; v_call: TRBV3-1; d_call: TRBD1; j_call: TRBJ2-5; cdr3_aa: CASSQWLGGGETQYF; cdr3_nt: TGTGCCAGCAGCCAATGGTTAGGGGGCGGAGAGACCCAGTACTTC
clone_size: few; v_call: TRBV6-1; d_call: .; j_call: TRBJ2-5; cdr3_aa: CASRPSGRETQYF; cdr3_nt: TGTGCCAGCAGGCCGTCGGGTCGAGAGACCCAGTACTTC
clone_size: many; v_call: TRBV9; d_call: TRBD2; j_call: TRBJ2-1; cdr3_aa: CASSVELAGGAYNEQFF; cdr3_nt: TGTGCCAGCAGCGTGGAACTAGCGGGAGGCGCCTACAATGAGCAGTTCTTC
clone_size: .; v_call: TRBV7-2; d_call: .; j_call: TRBJ2-5; cdr3_aa: CASSPVGYGVETQYF; cdr3_nt: TGTGCCAGCAGCCCAGTCGGGTACGGGGTGGAGACCCAGTACTTC
clone_size: .; v_call: TRBV6-1; d_call: .; j_call: TRBJ2-1; cdr3_aa: CTSSLLGGRTYNEQFF; cdr3_nt: TGTACCAGCAGCTTGTTAGGGGGGCGGACCTACAATGAGCAGTTCTTC
clone_size: .; v_call: TRBV7-3; d_call: TRBD2; j_call: TRBJ2-3; cdr3_aa: CASSPGTSGRLNTQYF; cdr3_nt: TGTGCCAGCAGCCCCGGGACTAGCGGGAGGTTGAATACGCAGTATTTT
clone_size: many; v_call: TRBV6-2/TRBV6-3; d_call: TRBD2; j_call: TRBJ2-1; cdr3_aa: CASTITPFSGTINEQFF; cdr3_nt: TGTGCCAGCACCATTACCCCCTTTAGCGGGACTATAAATGAGCAGTTCTTC
clone_size: few; v_call: TRBV30; d_call: .; j_call: TRBJ2-2; cdr3_aa: CAWSTTGTGELFF; cdr3_nt: TGTGCCTGGAGTACCACAGGGACCGGGGAGCTGTTTTTT
clone_size: many; v_call: TRBV3-1; d_call: .; j_call: TRBJ2-2; cdr3_aa: CASSQVWLRTKNTGELFF; cdr3_nt: TGTGCCAGCAGCCAAGTTTGGTTAAGGACTAAGAACACCGGGGAGCTGTTTTTT
clone_size: few; v_call: TRBV7-2; d_call: .; j_call: TRBJ2-7; cdr3_aa: CASSLADKGSRYEQYF; cdr3_nt: TGTGCCAGCAGCTTAGCGGACAAGGGCTCCAGGTACGAGCAGTACTTC
clone_size: many; v_call: TRBV5-5; d_call: TRBD2; j_call: TRBJ2-3; cdr3_aa: CASSLGGGPSTDTQYF; cdr3_nt: TGTGCCAGCAGCTTGGGGGGAGGGCCCAGCACAGATACGCAGTATTTT
clone_size: many; v_call: TRBV7-8; d_call: TRBD1; j_call: TRBJ1-4; cdr3_aa: CASSLGTGAQNEKLFF; cdr3_nt: TGTGCCAGCAGCTTAGGGACAGGGGCCCAAAATGAAAAACTGTTTTTT
clone_size: many; v_call: TRBV3-1; d_call: TRBD1; j_call: TRBJ2-5; cdr3_aa: CASSLAARDRVRLAQYF; cdr3_nt: TGTGCCAGCAGCCTCGCCGCCCGGGACAGGGTTCGTCTAGCCCAGTACTTC
clone_size: many; v_call: TRBV20-1; d_call: .; j_call: TRBJ1-1; cdr3_aa: CSARLSRAFF; cdr3_nt: TGCAGTGCTAGATTATCCCGGGCTTTCTTT
clone_size: .; v_call: TRBV5-1; d_call: TRBD2; j_call: TRBJ2-1; cdr3_aa: CASSRVLAGGNEQFF; cdr3_nt: TGCGCCAGCAGCCGCGTACTAGCGGGAGGCAATGAGCAGTTCTTC
clone_size: many; v_call: TRBV4-3; d_call: TRBD2; j_call: TRBJ2-1; cdr3_aa: CASSQDRPSAGAYNEQFF; cdr3_nt: TGCGCCAGCAGCCAAGATAGGCCCTCAGCGGGGGCCTACAATGAGCAGTTCTTC
clone_size: few; v_call: TRBV27; d_call: .; j_call: TRBJ2-3; cdr3_aa: CASWGGGRGTDTQYF; cdr3_nt: TGTGCCAGCTGGGGCGGGGGCCGGGGCACAGATACGCAGTATTTT
clone_size: .; v_call: TRBV30; d_call: .; j_call: TRBJ2-1; cdr3_aa: CAWTRQTTYNEQFF; cdr3_nt: TGTGCCTGGACAAGGCAGACAACCTACAATGAGCAGTTCTTC
clone_size: many; v_call: TRBV7-2; d_call: TRBD1; j_call: TRBJ1-4; cdr3_aa: CASSQGGSNEKLFF; cdr3_nt: TGTGCCAGCAGCCAGGGGGGTTCTAATGAAAAACTGTTTTTT
clone_size: few; v_call: TRBV20-1; d_call: TRBD1; j_call: TRBJ1-1; cdr3_aa: CSAPTPRDSGTEAFF; cdr3_nt: TGCAGTGCGCCTACGCCCCGGGACAGCGGCACTGAAGCTTTCTTT
clone_size: few; v_call: TRBV27; d_call: .; j_call: TRBJ2-5; cdr3_aa: CASSGDGVGQETQYF; cdr3_nt: TGTGCCAGCAGTGGTGACGGGGTCGGGCAAGAGACCCAGTACTTC
clone_size: many; v_call: TRBV28; d_call: .; j_call: TRBJ1-2; cdr3_aa: CAIRGGGSYGYTF; cdr3_nt: TGTGCCATCCGGGGGGGAGGAAGCTATGGCTACACCTTC
clone_size: few; v_call: TRBV19; d_call: .; j_call: TRBJ2-4; cdr3_aa: CASSIDQPRSIQYF; cdr3_nt: TGTGCCAGTAGTATAGACCAGCCCCGTAGCATTCAGTACTTC
clone_size: many; v_call: TRBV29-1; d_call: .; j_call: TRBJ2-5; cdr3_aa: CSVIPDGETQYF; cdr3_nt: TGCAGCGTTATCCCTGACGGAGAGACCCAGTACTTC
clone_size: .; v_call: TRBV28; d_call: TRBD1; j_call: TRBJ1-6; cdr3_aa: CASSTGGSNYNSPLHF; cdr3_nt: TGTGCCAGCAGTACAGGGGGCTCTAACTATAATTCACCCCTCCACTTT
clone_size: few; v_call: TRBV5-1; d_call: TRBD2; j_call: TRBJ2-7; cdr3_aa: CASSLKSSGSMEQYF; cdr3_nt: TGCGCCAGCAGCTTGAAATCTAGCGGGAGTATGGAGCAGTACTTC